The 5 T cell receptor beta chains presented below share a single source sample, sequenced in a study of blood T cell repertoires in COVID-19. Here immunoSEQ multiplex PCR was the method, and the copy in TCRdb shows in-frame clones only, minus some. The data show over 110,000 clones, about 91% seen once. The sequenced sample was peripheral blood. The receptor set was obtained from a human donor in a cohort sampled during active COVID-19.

The CDR3 DNA sequence: TGTGCCAGCAGCTTAGGAACAGGGGGGTCGGCCGGGGAGCTGTTTTTT. The encoded protein is CASSLGTGGSAGELFF. This chain uses TRBV7-2 with TRBJ2-2; 8 bases agree with TRBD1. V trimming: 1 base; J trimming: 6 bases; junction bases outside the gene matches: 7. Germline-derived CDR1 and CDR2 are SGHTA and FQGNSA. The CDR3 is 16 amino acids.

The CDR3 loop reads CASSFPPGLAGNEQFF. CDR3 coding DNA: TGTGCCAGCAGCTTTCCACCGGGACTAGCGGGGAATGAGCAGTTCTTC. This chain joins TRBV7-2 and TRBJ2-1; 13 nucleotides agree with TRBD2. The trim removed 3 bases at V and 7 bases at J, leaving 6 bases unmatched. Germline-derived CDR1 and CDR2 are SGHTA and FQGNSA. The CDR3 has 16 amino acids.

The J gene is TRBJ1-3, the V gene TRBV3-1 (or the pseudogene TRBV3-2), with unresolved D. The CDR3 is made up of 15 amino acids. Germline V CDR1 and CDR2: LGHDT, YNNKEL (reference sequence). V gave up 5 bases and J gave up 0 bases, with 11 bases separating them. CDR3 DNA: TGTGCCAGCAGCTTCCGCGTCCCCTCTGGAAACACCATATATTTT. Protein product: CASSFRVPSGNTIYF.

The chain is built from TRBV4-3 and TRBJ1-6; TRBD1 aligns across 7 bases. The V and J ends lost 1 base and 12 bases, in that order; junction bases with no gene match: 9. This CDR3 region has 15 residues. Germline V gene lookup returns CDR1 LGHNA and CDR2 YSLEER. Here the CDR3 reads CASSQAARGLGPLHF. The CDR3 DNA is TGCGCCAGCAGCCAAGCTGCAAGGGGGCTTGGACCCCTCCACTTT.

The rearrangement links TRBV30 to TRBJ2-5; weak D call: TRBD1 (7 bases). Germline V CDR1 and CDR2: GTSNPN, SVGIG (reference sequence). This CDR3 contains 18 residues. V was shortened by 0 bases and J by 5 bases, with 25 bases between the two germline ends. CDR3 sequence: CAWSVGLGGQILEETQYF. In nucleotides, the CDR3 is TGTGCCTGGAGTGTAGGTTTGGGGGGACAGATTCTTGAGGAGACCCAGTACTTC.